This T cell receptor beta chain was captured by sequencing in a study of blood T cell repertoires in COVID-19. Looking at the study overall: Acute-phase and convalescent COVID-19 samples originated in the United States, Italy and Spain. T cells, B-cell-depleted T cells, or PBMCs provided the cDNA or gDNA that served as material.

This clone was observed once. In the source study's methods: Amplification of reference gene primers was used by the study to estimate nucleated cell counts. Some clones are missing from TCRdb's copy, which holds only in-frame ones; the method was immunoSEQ multiplex PCR. The V and J calls and clone size are taken from that table; D and trimming were inferred from the DNA. The table records 130,000 to 150,000 clones, 80% of them present only once. V was pared by 0 bases and J by 1 base, with 18 bases between. The CDR3 is 17 amino acids. Per germline, CDR1 GTSNPN and CDR2 SVGIG (reference sequence). The sequenced sample consisted of peripheral blood. The chain uses TRBV30 and TRBJ2-5, with a weak D call TRBD2 (6 bases). This sequence originates from a man aged 60 to 75 with active or convalescent COVID-19. CDR3 region: CAWSVSTISGSQETQYF. The CDR3 bases are TGTGCCTGGAGTGTATCTACAATTTCCGGGAGCCAAGAGACCCAGTACTTC.